This T cell receptor (beta chain) was sequenced in a study of T cell changes during pregnancy in multiple sclerosis. Assay: immunoSEQ multiplex PCR; the TCRdb copy retains only in-frame clones and omits some. The sample shows under 70,000 clones, 90% of them seen only once. This receptor was identified in a female donor in good health, enrolled as a control in a pregnancy study. The specimen was peripheral blood, collected in the third trimester of pregnancy.

CDR3 sequence reads: CASSLSGVEAFF. The CDR3 DNA reads as TGCGCCAGCAGCTTGTCGGGGGTAGAAGCTTTCTTT. This chain joins TRBV5-1 and TRBJ1-1, with D possibly matching TRBD1 (5 bases). Per the germline V gene, CDR1 is SGHRS and CDR2 is YFSETQ. This CDR3 contains 12 residues. V lost 1 base, J lost 8 bases, and 9 bases lay in between.